The entry below describes one T cell receptor beta chain. The antigen it binds to is not known. No base-level quality is on record; no much larger clone is a single base apart. The entry originates in a study of T cell repertoires in cytomegalovirus infection (dated by TCRdb to the late 2010s). General notes on the study: Alongside well-studied HLA-B-restricted epitopes, the peptide stimulations were aimed at recently identified HLA-C-restricted CMV epitopes, whose presentation resists viral immunomodulation. Donor HLA type was relevant to the analysis, as public TCR beta signatures indicated carriage of CMV infection together with the matching HLA type. Paper-wide results and their limitations: In both this cohort and an independent roughly 330-donor cohort, the cumulative frequency of public TCR beta family members distinguished carriers of CMV infection plus the relevant HLA type. The ex vivo response was dominated by HLA-C-restricted CMV-specific TCR beta clonotypes, which also provided the single most frequent clonotype in two of eight donors.

The germline V gene encodes CDR1 MNHEY and CDR2 SMNVEV (reference sequence). Clipping removes 6 bases from V and 5 bases from J, with 7 as the unmatched junction base count. The CDR3 holds 14 amino acids from the cysteine to the phenylalanine. The read is trimmed to its CDR3 DNA, 42 bases read in frame from base 1. In the paper's terms, the treatment or condition label means: in vitro stimulation with specific CMV peptide epitopes to enrich CMV-specific T cells. Sequencing was carried out with an Illumina HiSeq 1500. TCRdb reprocessed the public reads (quality trimming at Q25 with fastp, clone calling with MiXCR) and kept in-frame beta chains. Rows are combined by CDR3 protein, so each entry shows the most common genes and DNA. This sample holds approximately 910,000 distinct CDR3 sequences; around 32% were observed only once. The ten largest clonotypes hold 13% of the sample.

This specimen consisted of cultured CD8+ T cells from PBMCs, obtained from culture after CMV antigen stimulation. The sequence joins TRBV27 to TRBJ1-1, and TRBD1 aligns with 9 junction nucleotides. The sequence was obtained from a human donor in good health (CMV status not recorded). Some clones in this sample may be carry-over from other donors' samples. The CDR3 reads CASRLQGAGTEAFF. The DNA sequence is TGTGCCAGCAGGTTACAGGGGGCAGGTACTGAAGCTTTCTTT.